Listed below are T cell receptor beta chains from one sample, sequenced in a study of blood T cell repertoires in COVID-19. TCRdb's table, derived via immunoSEQ multiplex PCR, lists solely in-frame clones and lacks some. The sample carries 150,000 to 200,000 clones, approximately 80% recorded once. The sample taken for sequencing was peripheral blood. The receptors were gathered from a woman between 65 and 79 years old with COVID-19, enrolled during active disease. CDR3s include the opening cysteine and the closing phenylalanine or tryptophan. Fields, in order: D gene, V gene, clone size, J gene, CDR3 DNA, CDR3 protein. The D gene is left open where the match is weak. Only part of the rows carry a size: once, few, many, or a class if the clone is expanded.

-	TRBV9	-	TRBJ1-5	TGTGCCAGCAGCGCCACGGGTTATAGCAATCAGCCCCAGCATTTT	CASSATGYSNQPQHF
-	TRBV2	-	TRBJ2-5	TGTGCCAGCAGTGGGACGGGGTTCCAAGAGACCCAGTACTTC	CASSGTGFQETQYF
-	TRBV18	-	TRBJ1-4	TGTGCCAGCTCTCGAGAGGGTGAAAAACTGTTTTTT	CASSREGEKLFF
-	TRBV28	once	TRBJ1-4	TGTGCCAGCAGTTACGGAACTAATGAAAAACTGTTTTTT	CASSYGTNEKLFF
TRBD2	TRBV6-4	few	TRBJ2-1	TGTGCCAGCAGTGGCGACGGGACTAGCGGGTACAATGAGCAGTTCTTC	CASSGDGTSGYNEQFF
-	TRBV5-1	-	TRBJ2-5	TGCGCCAGCAGCTTGGTCCTTCGGGGGGCTGGGGAGACCCAGTACTTC	CASSLVLRGAGETQYF
-	TRBV19	once	TRBJ1-1	TGTGCCAGTAGTATGAGTGGAAGAGGCACTGAAGCTTTCTTT	CASSMSGRGTEAFF
-	TRBV15	-	TRBJ2-1	TGTGCCACCAGCAGAGGCCAGGGGATGAACAATGAGCAGTTCTTC	CATSRGQGMNNEQFF
TRBD1	TRBV28	-	TRBJ1-2	TGTGCCATACAGGGGACTAACTATGGCTACACCTTC	CAIQGTNYGYTF
TRBD1	TRBV30	-	TRBJ1-1	TGTGCCTGGATCAGGTCAGGGGGCACTGAAGCTTTCTTT	CAWIRSGGTEAFF
TRBD1	TRBV5-1	-	TRBJ2-7	TGCGCCAGCAGCTTGGATGGGACAGATATTTACGAGCAGTACTTC	CASSLDGTDIYEQYF
-	TRBV3-1/TRBV3-2	-	TRBJ1-2	TGTGCCAGCAGCCACCAGCAGGGCGGTGGCTACACCTTC	CASSHQQGGGYTF
-	TRBV7-9	-	TRBJ1-2	TGTGCCAGCAGACCGGACATGGCCTATGGCTACACCTTC	CASRPDMAYGYTF
-	TRBV5-1	once	TRBJ1-2	TGCGCCAGCAGCCCGGGGGACGGGTATGGCTACACCTTC	CASSPGDGYGYTF
-	TRBV11-2	-	TRBJ1-2	TGTGCCAGCAGCTCCGGACAGATTAACTATGGCTACACCTTC	CASSSGQINYGYTF
TRBD1	TRBV7-2	-	TRBJ2-5	TGTGCCAGCAGCTCAGAGGACAGGGCCTCCCAAGAGACCCAGTACTTC	CASSSEDRASQETQYF
-	TRBV15	-	TRBJ2-1	TGTGCCACCAGCAGAGATTTAGGGGATGAGCAGTTCTTC	CATSRDLGDEQFF
TRBD2	TRBV7-6	-	TRBJ2-6	TGTGCCAGCAGCAAACAGGCTAGCGGGGCCCTCTCTGGGGCCAACGTCCTGACTTTC	CASSKQASGALSGANVLTF
-	TRBV19	-	TRBJ1-1	TGTGCCAGTAGTCCGAGCCGGGACAAGAACACTGAAGCTTTCTTT	CASSPSRDKNTEAFF
-	TRBV5-1	-	TRBJ2-7	TGCGCCAGCAGCTCCAATACGGGAGCCCTCTACGAGCAGTACTTC	CASSSNTGALYEQYF
TRBD1	TRBV30	-	TRBJ1-1	TGTGCCTGGAGTGCGACAGGGTTGCGCACTGAAGCTTTCTTT	CAWSATGLRTEAFF
-	TRBV7-9	-	TRBJ2-5	TGTGCCAGCAGCTTAGAAAGCTTCGGGCAAGAGACCCAGTACTTC	CASSLESFGQETQYF
-	TRBV28	-	TRBJ1-2	TGTGCCAGCAGTCCCCAAAGCGCTAACTATGGCTACACCTTC	CASSPQSANYGYTF
TRBD1	TRBV6-1	-	TRBJ1-1	TGTGCCAGCGCCCCGGCAGGGGGCACCACTGAAGCTTTCTTT	CASAPAGGTTEAFF
-	TRBV15	-	TRBJ1-2	TGTGCCACCAGCAGGGGCCTTTATGGCTACACCTTC	CATSRGLYGYTF
TRBD2	TRBV28	-	TRBJ2-7	TGTGCCAGTTGGTCCAATAGCGGGCGGACCTACGAGCAGTACTTC	CASWSNSGRTYEQYF
-	TRBV10-3	few	TRBJ1-4	TGTGCCACCGCAGGGGCTACTAATGAAAAACTGTTTTTT	CATAGATNEKLFF
TRBD1	TRBV5-1	few	TRBJ2-1	TGCGCCAGCAGCACCTTGACAGGGGCGACCTACAATGAGCAGTTCTTC	CASSTLTGATYNEQFF
TRBD1	TRBV19	-	TRBJ1-5	TGTGCCAGTATTCGACAGGGGACAAATCAGCCCCAGCATTTT	CASIRQGTNQPQHF
-	TRBV7-9	-	TRBJ2-7	TGTGCCAGCCGCGGGGTCTACGGCTACGAGCAGTACTTC	CASRGVYGYEQYF
TRBD2	TRBV5-4	-	TRBJ2-3	TGTGCCAGCAGCCAAGGACTAGCGGGGAAAGATACGCAGTATTTT	CASSQGLAGKDTQYF
-	TRBV28	-	TRBJ2-2	TGTGCCAGCAGACATGCTTCCACCGGGGAGCTGTTTTTT	CASRHASTGELFF
TRBD2	TRBV15	-	TRBJ2-1	TGTGCCACCAGCAGAGAATGGTCGCTAGCGGGACTCTATGAGCAGTTCTTC	CATSREWSLAGLYEQFF
-	TRBV28	-	TRBJ1-5	TGTGCCAGCAATAGCCAGCGCAATCAGCCCCAGCATTTT	CASNSQRNQPQHF
-	TRBV6-5	-	TRBJ2-7	TGTGCCAGCAGTCTGATGGCGGGCGAGCAGTACTTC	CASSLMAGEQYF
-	TRBV7-2	-	TRBJ1-1	TGTGCCAGCAGCCAAATGGGGCGGCGACTCATCACTGAAGCTTTCTTT	CASSQMGRRLITEAFF
TRBD1	TRBV28	-	TRBJ1-2	TGTGCCAGCAGTTGGGACAGGGTAGGATATGGCTACACCTTC	CASSWDRVGYGYTF
-	TRBV11-2	-	TRBJ2-2	TGTGCCAGCAGCTTAGAAAGTTGGGGGCTAATCACCGGGGAGCTGTTTTTT	CASSLESWGLITGELFF